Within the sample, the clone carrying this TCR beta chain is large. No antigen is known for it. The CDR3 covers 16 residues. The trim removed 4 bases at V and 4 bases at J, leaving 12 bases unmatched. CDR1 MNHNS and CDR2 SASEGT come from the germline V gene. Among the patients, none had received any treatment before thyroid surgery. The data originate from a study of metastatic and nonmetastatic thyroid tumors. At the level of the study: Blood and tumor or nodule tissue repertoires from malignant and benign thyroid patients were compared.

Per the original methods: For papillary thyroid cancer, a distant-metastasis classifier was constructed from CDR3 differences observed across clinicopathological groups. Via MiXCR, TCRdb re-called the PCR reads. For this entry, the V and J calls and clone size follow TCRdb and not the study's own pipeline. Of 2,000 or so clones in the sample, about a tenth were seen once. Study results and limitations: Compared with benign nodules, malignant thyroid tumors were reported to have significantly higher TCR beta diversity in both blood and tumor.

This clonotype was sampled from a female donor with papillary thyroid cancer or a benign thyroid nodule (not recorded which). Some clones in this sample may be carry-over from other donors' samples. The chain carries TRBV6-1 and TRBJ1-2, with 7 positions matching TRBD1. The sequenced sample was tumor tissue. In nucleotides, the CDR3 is TGTGCCAGCAGTGCGAGTTACAGGGGATTTGCCTATGGCTACACCTTC. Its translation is CASSASYRGFAYGYTF.